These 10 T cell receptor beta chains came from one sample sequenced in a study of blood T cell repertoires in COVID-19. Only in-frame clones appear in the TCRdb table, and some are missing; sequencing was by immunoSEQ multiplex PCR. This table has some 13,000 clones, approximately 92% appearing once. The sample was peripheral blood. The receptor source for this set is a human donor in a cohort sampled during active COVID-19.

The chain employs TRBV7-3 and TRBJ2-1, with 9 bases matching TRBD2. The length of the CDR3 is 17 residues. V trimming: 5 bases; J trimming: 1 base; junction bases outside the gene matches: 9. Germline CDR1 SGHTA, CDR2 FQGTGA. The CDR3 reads CASSPAPSGVSYNEQFF. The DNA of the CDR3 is TGTGCCAGCAGCCCAGCCCCTAGCGGGGTTTCCTACAATGAGCAGTTCTTC. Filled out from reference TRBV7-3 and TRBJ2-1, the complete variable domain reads GAGVSQTPSNKVTEKGKYVELRCDPISGHTALYWYRQSLGQGPEFLIYFQGTGAADDSGLPNDRFFAVRPEGSVSTLKIQRTERGDSAVYLCASSPAPSGVSYNEQFFGPGTRLTVL.

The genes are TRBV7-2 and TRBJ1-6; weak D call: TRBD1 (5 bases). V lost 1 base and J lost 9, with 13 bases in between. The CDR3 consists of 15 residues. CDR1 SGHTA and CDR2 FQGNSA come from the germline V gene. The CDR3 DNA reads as TGTGCCAGCAGCTTAGATGGCAGGGCCGCTTCACCCCTCCACTTT. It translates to CASSLDGRAASPLHF.

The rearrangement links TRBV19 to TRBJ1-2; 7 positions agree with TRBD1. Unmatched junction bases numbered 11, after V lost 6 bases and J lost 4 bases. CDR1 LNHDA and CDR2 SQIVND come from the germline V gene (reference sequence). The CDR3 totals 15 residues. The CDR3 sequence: CASRGPNAGGYGYTF. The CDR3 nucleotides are TGTGCCAGTAGGGGCCCGAACGCAGGGGGCTATGGCTACACCTTC.

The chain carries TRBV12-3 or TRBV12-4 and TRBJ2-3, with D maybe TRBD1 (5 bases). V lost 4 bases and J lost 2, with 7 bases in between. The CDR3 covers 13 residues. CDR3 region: CASSSDTTDTQYF. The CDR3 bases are TGTGCCAGCAGTTCGGACACCACAGATACGCAGTATTTT.

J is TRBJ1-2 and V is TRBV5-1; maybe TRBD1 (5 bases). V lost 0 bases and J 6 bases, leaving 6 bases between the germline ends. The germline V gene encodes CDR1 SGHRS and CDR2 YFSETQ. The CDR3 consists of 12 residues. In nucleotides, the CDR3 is TGCGCCAGCAGCTTGGAGGGGCATGGCTACACCTTC. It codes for CASSLEGHGYTF.

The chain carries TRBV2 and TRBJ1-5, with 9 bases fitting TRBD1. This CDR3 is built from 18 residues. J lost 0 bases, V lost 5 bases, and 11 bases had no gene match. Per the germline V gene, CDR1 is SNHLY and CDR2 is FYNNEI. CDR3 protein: CASSSPPDRGYSNQPQHF. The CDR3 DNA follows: TGTGCCAGCAGTTCACCTCCGGACAGGGGTTATAGCAATCAGCCCCAGCATTTT.

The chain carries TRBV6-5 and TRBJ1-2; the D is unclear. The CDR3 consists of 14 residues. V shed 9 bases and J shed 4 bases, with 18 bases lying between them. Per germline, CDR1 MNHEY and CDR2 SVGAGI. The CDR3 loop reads CASTRIGGIYGYTF. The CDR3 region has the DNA TGTGCCAGTACTCGAATAGGCGGGATCTATGGCTACACCTTC.

The CDR3 DNA follows: TGTGCCAGTAGTCTCCGGGACAGGGGAAATTGGGATGGTGAAAAACTGTTTTTT. Its translation: CASSLRDRGNWDGEKLFF. The J gene is TRBJ1-4, the V gene TRBV19, with TRBD1 matching over 10 bases. Trimming removed 5 bases from V and 7 bases from J; junction bases left unmatched: 16. The CDR3 totals 18 residues. Germline V CDR1 and CDR2: LNHDA, SQIVND (reference sequence).

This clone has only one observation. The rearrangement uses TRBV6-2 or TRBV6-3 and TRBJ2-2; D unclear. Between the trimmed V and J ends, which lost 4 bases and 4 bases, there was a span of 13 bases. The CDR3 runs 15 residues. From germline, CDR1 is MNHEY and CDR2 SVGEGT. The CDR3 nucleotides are TGTGCCAGCAGTTGGGCCTCCCCAGCCACCGGGGAGCTGTTTTTT. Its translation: CASSWASPATGELFF.

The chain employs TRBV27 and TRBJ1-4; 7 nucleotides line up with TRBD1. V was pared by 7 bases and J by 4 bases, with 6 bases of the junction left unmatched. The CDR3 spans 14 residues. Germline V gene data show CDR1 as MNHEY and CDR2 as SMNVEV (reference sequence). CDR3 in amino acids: CASTRTGVNEKLFF. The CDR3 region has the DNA TGTGCCAGCACCAGGACAGGCGTTAATGAAAAACTGTTTTTT.